This T cell receptor (beta chain) appears in the sequencing data of a study of blood T cell repertoires in COVID-19. Study background: Collection of acute and convalescent COVID-19 samples took place in the United States, Italy and Spain. PBMCs, B-cell-depleted T cells, or T cells were the source of the cDNA or gDNA that made up the material.

How the authors handled the data: Reference gene primer amplification in the assay estimated nucleated cell counts. Sequencing used immunoSEQ multiplex PCR; TCRdb keeps in-frame clones, though not all of them. D and trimming were read from the DNA, whereas the V and J calls and clone size are those reported in that table. The sample records about 27,000 clones, about nine tenths being singletons. Germline V gene lookup returns CDR1 MGHRA and CDR2 YSYEKL. Unmatched junction bases numbered 13, after V lost 1 base and J lost 4 bases. The CDR3 has 17 amino acids. The sample taken for sequencing was peripheral blood. The J gene is TRBJ2-7, the V gene TRBV4-1; the match to TRBD2 covers 7 bases. The receptor was isolated from a human donor in a cohort sampled during active COVID-19. In DNA, the CDR3 is TGCGCCAGCAGCCAAGGCCCGTGGGGGGGAGACGTTTACGAGCAGTACTTC. Its protein product is CASSQGPWGGDVYEQYF.